This passage covers 16 T cell receptor beta chains from one sample sequenced in a study of T cells in Graves' hyperthyroidism and ophthalmopathy. Using RNA transcripts as the source, TCR beta CDR3 regions were amplified. HTBI primers were used for first-round RT-PCR of the TCR CDR3. TCRdb ran MiXCR on the multiplex PCR reads and lists one entry per CDR3 protein. The table records hundreds of thousands of distinct CDR3 sequences, 35% of them present only once. The sequenced material came from blood. These receptors were obtained from a woman aged 40 to 50 with Graves' hyperthyroidism.

The rearrangement links TRBV10-2 to TRBJ2-2, with TRBD1 as a possible D gene (5 bases). CDR1 is WSHSY, CDR2 SAAADI, per germline. Trimming cost V 3 bases and J 7 bases, with 12 bases left between them. This CDR3 contains 14 residues. In DNA, the CDR3 is TGCGCCAGCAGTGATTCAGGGTTAGGCGGGGAGCTGTTTTTT. Its protein is CASSDSGLGGELFF.

The genes are TRBV6-5 and TRBJ1-1, with a possible D match to TRBD1 (5 bases). This CDR3 spans 13 amino acids. In germline, CDR1 is MNHEY, CDR2 SVGAGI. Trimming cost V 6 bases and J 3 bases, with 11 bases left between them. CDR3 in amino acids: CASSYRRDTEAFF. The CDR3 DNA sequence: TGTGCCAGCAGCTACAGGAGAGACACTGAAGCTTTCTTT.

This clonotype came up a few times. The chain has TRBV19 and TRBJ1-1; D may be TRBD1 (6 bases). The V end lost 3 bases, the J end lost 11 bases, and 13 bases lay between the germline ends. The CDR3 runs 12 residues. Per the germline V gene, CDR1 is LNHDA and CDR2 is SQIVND (reference sequence). The CDR3 region is CASSMPQGRAFF. The DNA of the CDR3 is TGTGCCAGTAGTATGCCCCAGGGGCGGGCTTTCTTT.

V is TRBV6-5 and J is TRBJ1-5; no clear D gene. The germline gives CDR1 MNHEY, CDR2 SVGAGI. Between the trimmed V and J ends, which lost 3 bases and 0 bases, there was a span of 6 bases. This CDR3 region has 14 residues. CDR3 residues: CASSYRPSNQPQHF. The CDR3 DNA follows: TGTGCCAGCAGTTATCGGCCTAGCAATCAGCCCCAGCATTTT.

This clonotype was seen ten or more times. The V and J genes are TRBV7-2 and TRBJ1-5; D is possibly TRBD1 (6 bases). Germline CDR1 and CDR2: SGHTA and FQGNSA. The V end lost 0 bases, the J end lost 6 bases, and 18 bases lay between the germline ends. The CDR3 totals 17 residues. The CDR3 loop is CASSLAGVGGWGQPQHF. The CDR3, as DNA: TGTGCCAGCAGCTTAGCGGGGGTTGGGGGCTGGGGTCAGCCCCAGCATTTT.

This clonotype was found once. The rearrangement uses TRBV29-1 and TRBJ1-6, with D perhaps matching TRBD1 (6 bases). Looked up from germline, CDR1 is SQVTM and CDR2 is ANQGSEA. The V end was cut by 6 bases, the J end by 7 bases, with 19 bases between. This CDR3 has 15 amino acids. The CDR3: CSVQKIRDTNSPLHF. The DNA for the CDR3 is TGCAGCGTCCAAAAAATCCGGGACACCAATTCACCCCTCCACTTT. The full variable domain, completed using reference TRBV29-1 and TRBJ1-6, is SAVISQKPSRDICQRGTSLTIQCQVDSQVTMMFWYRQQPGQSLTLIATANQGSEATYESGFVIDKFPISRPNLTFSTLTVSNMSPEDSSIYLCSVQKIRDTNSPLHFGNGTRLTVT.

This clonotype was detected ten times or more. V usage is TRBV5-6 and J usage is TRBJ2-5, with D possibly matching TRBD2 (6 bases). CDR1 is SGHDT and CDR2 is YYEEEE in the germline V gene. V lost 3 bases and J lost 3, with 12 bases in between. This CDR3 is built from 14 residues. In nucleotides, the CDR3 is TGTGCCAGCAGCTGGACGGGAGCGAAAGAGACCCAGTACTTC. Translating it yields CASSWTGAKETQYF.

This clonotype was detected many times. The chain links TRBV20-1 to TRBJ1-6, with 8 nucleotides matching TRBD1. Looked up from germline, CDR1 is DFQATT and CDR2 is SNEGSKA (reference sequence). The CDR3 contains 13 residues. The J segment lost 7 bases and the V segment lost 5 bases, leaving 4 bases of the junction unmatched. CDR3 in DNA: TGCAGTGCTGTCGACAGGGGAAATTCACCCCTCCACTTT. It yields the protein CSAVDRGNSPLHF.

This clonotype was counted between two and nine times. The junction differs from germline at one of its ends, possibly a read error. The V call is TRBV10-3, the J call TRBJ1-1; TRBD1 is a possible D gene (5 bases). The CDR3 has 15 amino acids. Per germline, CDR1 ENHRY and CDR2 SYGVKD. In DNA form, the CDR3 reads TGTGCCAGCAGTTACTCGAAGGGGAGGGACACTGAAGCTTTCTTT. Encoded protein: CASSYSKGRDTEAFF.

The rearrangement uses TRBV12-3 or TRBV12-4 and TRBJ2-5, with 8 positions matching TRBD1. The CDR3 has 16 amino acids. With 4 bases clipped from V and 1 base from J, the junction kept 8 bases outside the gene matches. The CDR3 region is CASSSKDRALQETQYF. Written as DNA, the CDR3 is TGTGCCAGCAGTTCGAAGGACAGGGCCCTCCAAGAGACCCAGTACTTC.

About this clonotype itself: A clone one base away is much larger, so this may be a read error. This chain connects TRBV2 to TRBJ2-7; 12 bases are shared with TRBD1. V lost 7 bases, J lost 7 bases, and 5 bases stayed unmatched. The length of the CDR3 is 13 residues. Germline CDR1 and CDR2: SNHLY and FYNNEI. The CDR3 region has the DNA TGTGCCAGCATGGGACAGGGGGCAGAAGAGCAGTACTTC. Protein sequence: CASMGQGAEEQYF.

This clonotype was observed many times. The chain uses TRBV6-6 and TRBJ2-5, with TRBD1 matching 12 bases. Unmatched junction bases numbered 6, after V lost 6 bases and J lost 7 bases. The CDR3 covers 14 residues. CDR1 and CDR2 (germline): MNHNY, SVGAGI (reference sequence). CDR3 sequence: CASRRDRGLGTQYF. CDR3 bases: TGTGCCAGCAGAAGGGACAGGGGGCTCGGGACCCAGTACTTC.

The sample holds many counts of this clonotype. The chain uses TRBV24-1 and TRBJ1-2, with D tentatively TRBD1 (5 bases). This CDR3 is 12 amino acids long. Germline CDR1 KGHDR, CDR2 SFDVKD. Trimming took off 5 bases at V and 8 bases at J, with 11 bases between the two ends. The CDR3 loop reads CATSGPGLGYTF. The CDR3 coding sequence is TGTGCCACCAGTGGCCCAGGGCTCGGCTACACCTTC.

Concerning this clonotype itself: At one of its ends the junction is not consistent with the germline gene, which may arise from a read error. The V and J genes are TRBV7-7 and TRBJ2-2, with 10 bases aligning to TRBD2. Germline lookup yields CDR1 SSHAT and CDR2 FNYEAQ (reference sequence). The CDR3 length is 15 residues. CDR3 region: CASSRSGRASWELFF. In DNA form, the CDR3 reads TGTGCTAGCAGCCGGAGCGGGAGGGCCTCGTGGGAGCTGTTTTTT. The complete variable domain, with remaining parts taken from reference TRBV7-7 and TRBJ2-2, reads GAGVSQSPRYKVTKRGQDVTLRCDPISSHATLYWYQQALGQGPEFLTYFNYEAQPDKSGLPSDRFSAERPEGSISTLTIQRTEQRDSAMYRCASSRSGRASWELFFGEGSRLTVL.

The rearrangement uses TRBV10-2 and TRBJ1-6; 7 bases are a match to TRBD1. V trimming: 4 bases; J trimming: 8 bases; junction bases outside the gene matches: 8. The CDR3 consists of 15 residues. Germline V gene lookup returns CDR1 WSHSY and CDR2 SAAADI. CDR3 sequence reads: CASSVPGGIHSPLHF. The CDR3 region has the DNA TGCGCCAGCAGTGTTCCAGGGGGAATACATTCACCCCTCCACTTT.

At least ten counts were recorded for this clonotype. The chain has TRBV2 and TRBJ2-7; the D is unclear. Trimming took 3 bases from V and 3 from J, leaving 9 bases between them. This CDR3 has 13 amino acids. Germline assignment: CDR1 SNHLY and CDR2 FYNNEI. DNA of the CDR3: TGTGCCAGCAGTGAGGAGACGCGCTACGAGCAGTACTTC. Encoded protein: CASSEETRYEQYF.